This T cell receptor beta chain was recovered during a study of blood T cell repertoires in COVID-19. Profiled with immunoSEQ multiplex PCR; TCRdb holds only in-frame clones, not every one. The data contain 300,000 to 400,000 clones, 70% to 90% of them singletons. V was clipped by 5 bases and J by 3 bases, with 12 bases between them. CDR3 length equals 14 residues. Germline V lookup: CDR1 MNHEY, CDR2 SVGAGI. The chain is built from TRBV6-5 and TRBJ2-3; a possible D gene is TRBD1 (7 bases). The sample comprised PBMCs or T cells enriched from blood (not recorded which). The receptor comes from a woman aged 40 to 50 with acute COVID-19. CDR3 sequence: CASSTGAGTDTQYF. DNA for the CDR3: TGTGCCAGCAGTACAGGGGCGGGAACAGATACGCAGTATTTT.